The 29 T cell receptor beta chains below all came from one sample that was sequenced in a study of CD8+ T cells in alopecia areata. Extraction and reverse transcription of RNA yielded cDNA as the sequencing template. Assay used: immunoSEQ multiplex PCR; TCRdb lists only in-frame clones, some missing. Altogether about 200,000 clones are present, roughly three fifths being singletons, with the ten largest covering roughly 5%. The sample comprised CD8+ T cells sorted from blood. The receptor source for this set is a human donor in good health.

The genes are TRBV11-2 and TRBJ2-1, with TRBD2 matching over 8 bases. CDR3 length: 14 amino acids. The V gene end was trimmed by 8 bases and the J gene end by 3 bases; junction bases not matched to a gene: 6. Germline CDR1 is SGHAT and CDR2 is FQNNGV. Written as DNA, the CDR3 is TGTGCCAGCTCCCCCGGGGGGGTCTACAATGAGCAGTTCTTC. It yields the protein CASSPGGVYNEQFF.

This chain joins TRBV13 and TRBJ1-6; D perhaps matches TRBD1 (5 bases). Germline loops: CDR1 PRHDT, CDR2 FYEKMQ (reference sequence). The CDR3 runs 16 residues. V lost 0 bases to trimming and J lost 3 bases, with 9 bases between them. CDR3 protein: CASSLGGALYNSPLHF. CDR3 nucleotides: TGTGCCAGCAGCTTAGGAGGGGCCCTCTATAATTCACCCCTCCACTTT. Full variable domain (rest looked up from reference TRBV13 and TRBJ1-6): AAGVIQSPRHLIKEKRETATLKCYPIPRHDTVYWYQQGPGQDPQFLISFYEKMQSDKGSIPDRFSAQQFSDYHSELNMSSLELGDSALYFCASSLGGALYNSPLHFGNGTRLTVT.

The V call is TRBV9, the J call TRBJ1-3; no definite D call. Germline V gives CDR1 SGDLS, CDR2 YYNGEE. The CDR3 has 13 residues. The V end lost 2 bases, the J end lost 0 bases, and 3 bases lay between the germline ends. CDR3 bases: TGTGCCAGCAGCGTCATCTCTGGAAACACCATATATTTT. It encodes CASSVISGNTIYF.

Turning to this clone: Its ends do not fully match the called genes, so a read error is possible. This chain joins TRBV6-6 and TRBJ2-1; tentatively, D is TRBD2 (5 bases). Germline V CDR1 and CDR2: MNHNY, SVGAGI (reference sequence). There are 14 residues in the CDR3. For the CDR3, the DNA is TGTGCCAGCAGTGACTCGGCGGGTCACAATGAGCAGTTCTTC. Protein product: CASSDSAGHNEQFF.

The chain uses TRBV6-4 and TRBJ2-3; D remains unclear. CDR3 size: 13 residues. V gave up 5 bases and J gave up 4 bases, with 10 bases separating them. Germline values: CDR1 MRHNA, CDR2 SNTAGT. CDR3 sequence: CASSYLRPDTQYF. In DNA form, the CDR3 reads TGTGCCAGCAGTTACCTCCGGCCAGATACGCAGTATTTT.

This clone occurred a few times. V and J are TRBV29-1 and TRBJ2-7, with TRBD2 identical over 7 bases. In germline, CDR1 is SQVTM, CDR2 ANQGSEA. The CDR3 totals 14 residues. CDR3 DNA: TGCATCGCAATGGGGGGGTCAACTGGTTACGAGCAGTACTTC. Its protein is CIAMGGSTGYEQYF.

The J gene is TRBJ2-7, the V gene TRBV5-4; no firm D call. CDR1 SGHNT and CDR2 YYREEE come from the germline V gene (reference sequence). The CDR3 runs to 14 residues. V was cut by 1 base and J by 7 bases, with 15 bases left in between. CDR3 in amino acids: CASSLSVTLGEQYF. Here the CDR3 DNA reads TGTGCCAGCAGCTTGTCTGTCACCTTGGGAGAGCAGTACTTC.

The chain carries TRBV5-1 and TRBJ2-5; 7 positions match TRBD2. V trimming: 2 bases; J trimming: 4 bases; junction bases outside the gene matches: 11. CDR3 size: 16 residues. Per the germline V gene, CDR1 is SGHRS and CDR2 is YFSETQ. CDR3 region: CASSFSRTSFGETQYF. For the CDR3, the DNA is TGCGCCAGCAGCTTTTCCCGGACTAGTTTCGGAGAGACCCAGTACTTC.

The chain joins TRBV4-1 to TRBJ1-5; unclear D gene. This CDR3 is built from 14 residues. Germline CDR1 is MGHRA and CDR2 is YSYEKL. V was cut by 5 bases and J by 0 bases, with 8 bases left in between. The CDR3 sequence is CASSRLISNQPQHF. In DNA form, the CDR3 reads TGCGCCAGCAGCAGACTGATTAGCAATCAGCCCCAGCATTTT.

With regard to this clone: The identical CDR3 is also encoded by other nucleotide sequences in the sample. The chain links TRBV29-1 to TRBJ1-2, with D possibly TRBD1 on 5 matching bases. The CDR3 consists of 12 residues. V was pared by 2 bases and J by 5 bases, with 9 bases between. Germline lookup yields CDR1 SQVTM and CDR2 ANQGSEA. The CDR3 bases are TGCAGCGTTGAATGGGACGGATATGGCTACACCTTC. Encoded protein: CSVEWDGYGYTF.

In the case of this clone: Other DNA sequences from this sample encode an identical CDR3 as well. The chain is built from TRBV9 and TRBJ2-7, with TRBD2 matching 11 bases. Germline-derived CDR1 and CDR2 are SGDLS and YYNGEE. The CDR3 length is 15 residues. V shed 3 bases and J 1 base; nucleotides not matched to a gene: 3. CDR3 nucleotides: TGTGCCAGCAGCGCTAGCGGGGGGCCTTCCTACGAGCAGTACTTC. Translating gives CASSASGGPSYEQYF.

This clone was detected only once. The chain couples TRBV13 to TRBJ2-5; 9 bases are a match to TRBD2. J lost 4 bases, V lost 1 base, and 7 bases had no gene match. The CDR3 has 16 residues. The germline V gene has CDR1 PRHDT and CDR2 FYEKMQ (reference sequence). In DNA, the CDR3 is TGTGCCAGCAGCTTAGAGGCTAGCGGGGCTGGAGAGACCCAGTACTTC. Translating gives CASSLEASGAGETQYF.

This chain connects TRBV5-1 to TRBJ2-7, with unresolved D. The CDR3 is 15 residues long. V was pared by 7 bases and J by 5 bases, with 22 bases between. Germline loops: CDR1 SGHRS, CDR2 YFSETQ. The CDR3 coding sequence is TGCGCCAGCGGAGACGGACGGAGCAATCGTGACGAGCAGTACTTC. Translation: CASGDGRSNRDEQYF.

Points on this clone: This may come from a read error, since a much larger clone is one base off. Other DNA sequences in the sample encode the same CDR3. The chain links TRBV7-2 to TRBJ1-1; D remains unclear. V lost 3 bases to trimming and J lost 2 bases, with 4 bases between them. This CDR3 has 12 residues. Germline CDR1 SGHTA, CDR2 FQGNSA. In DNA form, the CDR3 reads TGTGCCAGCAGCTTTGGAAACACTGAAGCTTTCTTT. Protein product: CASSFGNTEAFF.

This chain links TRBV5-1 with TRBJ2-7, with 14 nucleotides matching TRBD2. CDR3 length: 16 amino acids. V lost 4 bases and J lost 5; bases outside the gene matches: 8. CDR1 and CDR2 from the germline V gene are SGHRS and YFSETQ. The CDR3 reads CASSPGTSGGSDEQYF. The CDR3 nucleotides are TGCGCCAGCAGCCCCGGGACTAGCGGGGGCTCAGACGAGCAGTACTTC.

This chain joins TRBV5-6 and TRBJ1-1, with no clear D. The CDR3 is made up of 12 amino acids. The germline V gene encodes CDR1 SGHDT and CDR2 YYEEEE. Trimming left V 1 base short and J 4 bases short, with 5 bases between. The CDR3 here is CASSLRSTEAFF. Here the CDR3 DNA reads TGTGCCAGCAGCTTGCGCAGCACTGAAGCTTTCTTT.

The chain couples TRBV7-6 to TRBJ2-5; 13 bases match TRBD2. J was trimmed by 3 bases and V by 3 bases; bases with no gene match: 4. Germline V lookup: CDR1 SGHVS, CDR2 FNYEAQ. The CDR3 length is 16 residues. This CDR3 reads CASSFGLAGAKETQYF. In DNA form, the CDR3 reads TGTGCCAGCAGCTTTGGACTAGCGGGGGCTAAAGAGACCCAGTACTTC.

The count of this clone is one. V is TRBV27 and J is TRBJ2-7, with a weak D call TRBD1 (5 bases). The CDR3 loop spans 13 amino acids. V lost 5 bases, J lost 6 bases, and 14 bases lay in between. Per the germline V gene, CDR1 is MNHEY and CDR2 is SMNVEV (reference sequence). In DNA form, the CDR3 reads TGTGCCAGCAGTCAGGACAATTTGGGCGAGCAGTACTTC. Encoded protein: CASSQDNLGEQYF.

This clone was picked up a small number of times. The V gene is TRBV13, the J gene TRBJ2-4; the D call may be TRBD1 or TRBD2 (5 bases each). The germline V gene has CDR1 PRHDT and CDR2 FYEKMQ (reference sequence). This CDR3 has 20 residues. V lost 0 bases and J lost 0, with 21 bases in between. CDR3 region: CASSLGLGGIGPLAKNIQYF. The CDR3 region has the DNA TGTGCCAGCAGCTTAGGCCTTGGGGGTATTGGCCCTCTAGCCAAAAACATTCAGTACTTC. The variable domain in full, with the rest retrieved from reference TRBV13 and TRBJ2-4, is AAGVIQSPRHLIKEKRETATLKCYPIPRHDTVYWYQQGPGQDPQFLISFYEKMQSDKGSIPDRFSAQQFSDYHSELNMSSLELGDSALYFCASSLGLGGIGPLAKNIQYFGAGTRLSVL.

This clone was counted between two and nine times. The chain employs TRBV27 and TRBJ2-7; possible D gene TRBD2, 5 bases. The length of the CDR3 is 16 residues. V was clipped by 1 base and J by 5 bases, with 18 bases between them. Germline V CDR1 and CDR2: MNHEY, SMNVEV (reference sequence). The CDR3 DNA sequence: TGTGCCAGCAGTTTATTCGGGGTGCTAATACCTCACGAGCAGTACTTC. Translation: CASSLFGVLIPHEQYF.

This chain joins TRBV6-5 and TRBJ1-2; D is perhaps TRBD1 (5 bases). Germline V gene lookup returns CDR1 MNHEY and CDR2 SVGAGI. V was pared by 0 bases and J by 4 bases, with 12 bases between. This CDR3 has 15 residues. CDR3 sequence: CASSYSWGVLYGYTF. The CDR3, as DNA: TGTGCCAGCAGTTACTCCTGGGGGGTACTCTATGGCTACACCTTC.

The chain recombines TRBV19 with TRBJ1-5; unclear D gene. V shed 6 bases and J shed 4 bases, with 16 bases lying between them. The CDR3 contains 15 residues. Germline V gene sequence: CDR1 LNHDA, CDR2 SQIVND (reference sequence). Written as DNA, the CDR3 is TGTGCCAGTAGATTCCTAGAGGTTCCTAATCAGCCCCAGCATTTT. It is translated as CASRFLEVPNQPQHF.

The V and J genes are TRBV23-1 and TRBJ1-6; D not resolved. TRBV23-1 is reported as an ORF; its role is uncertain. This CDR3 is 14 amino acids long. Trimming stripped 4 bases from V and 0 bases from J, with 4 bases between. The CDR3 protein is CASSRSSYNSPLHF. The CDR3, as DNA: TGCGCCAGCAGTCGCAGCTCCTATAATTCACCCCTCCACTTT.

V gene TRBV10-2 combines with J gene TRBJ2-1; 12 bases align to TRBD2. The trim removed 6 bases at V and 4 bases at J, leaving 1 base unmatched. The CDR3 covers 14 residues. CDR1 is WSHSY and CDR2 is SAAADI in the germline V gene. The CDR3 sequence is CASSGLAGYNEQFF. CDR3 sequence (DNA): TGCGCCAGCAGCGGACTAGCGGGATACAATGAGCAGTTCTTC.

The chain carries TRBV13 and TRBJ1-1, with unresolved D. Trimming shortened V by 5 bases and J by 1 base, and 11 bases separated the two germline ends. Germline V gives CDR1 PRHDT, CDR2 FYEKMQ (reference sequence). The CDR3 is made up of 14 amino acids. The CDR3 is CASSTNRANTEAFF. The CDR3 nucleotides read TGTGCCAGCAGCACTAACAGAGCGAACACTGAAGCTTTCTTT.

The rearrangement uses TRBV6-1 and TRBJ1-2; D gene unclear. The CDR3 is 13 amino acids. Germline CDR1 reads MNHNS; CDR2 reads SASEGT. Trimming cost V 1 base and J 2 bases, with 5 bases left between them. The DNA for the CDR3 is TGTGCCAGCAGTGAAGTGGTGAACTATGGCTACACCTTC. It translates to CASSEVVNYGYTF.

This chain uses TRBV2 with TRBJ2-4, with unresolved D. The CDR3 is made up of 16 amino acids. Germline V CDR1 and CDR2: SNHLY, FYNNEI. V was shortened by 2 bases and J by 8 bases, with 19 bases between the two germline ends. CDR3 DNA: TGTGCCAGCAGTGAACGTGGGCAGAGCTATGAAGACATTCAGTACTTC. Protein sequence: CASSERGQSYEDIQYF.

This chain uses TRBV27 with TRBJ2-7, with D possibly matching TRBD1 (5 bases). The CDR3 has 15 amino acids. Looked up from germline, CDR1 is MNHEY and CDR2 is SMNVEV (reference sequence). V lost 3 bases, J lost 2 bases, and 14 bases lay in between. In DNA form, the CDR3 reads TGTGCCAGCAGTTTGGGGCAGGGAACCCCCTACGAGCAGTACTTC. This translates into CASSLGQGTPYEQYF.

The CDR3 DNA reads TGCAGTGATCGGACAGGGCTGGGAGGCTACACCTTC. It yields the protein CSDRTGLGGYTF. V is TRBV29-1 and J is TRBJ1-2; 8 bases match TRBD1. The germline V gene has CDR1 SQVTM and CDR2 ANQGSEA. The CDR3 has 12 amino acids.